This T cell receptor (beta chain) was profiled in a study of blood T cell repertoires in COVID-19. V gave up 0 bases and J gave up 8 bases; unmatched junction bases: 8. The CDR3 has 15 amino acids. The V gene's germline CDR1 is SGHDT and CDR2 YYEEEE. This table comes from immunoSEQ multiplex PCR, and its TCRdb copy is limited to in-frame clones, with some not included. The table includes 84,000 or so clones, around nine tenths detected once. The origin of this receptor is a man in his sixties with acute or convalescent COVID-19. Sequencing was carried out using peripheral blood. The V gene is TRBV5-6, the J gene TRBJ1-2; 9 positions agree with TRBD1. CDR3 loop: CASSLGQGDPRGYTF. CDR3 coding DNA: TGTGCCAGCAGCTTGGGACAGGGGGATCCTAGAGGCTACACCTTC.